The sequence of this T cell receptor (beta chain) was determined in a study of CD8+ T cells in alopecia areata. Findings of the study overall: Mice showed TCR sharing more clearly than patients did, possibly owing to HLA. Scalp specimens additionally yield sequences from normal skin's resident alphabeta T cells. Relative to normal scalp, lesional scalp, especially alopecia totalis/universalis, showed higher clonality.

Note on this clone: Its antigen remains unidentified.

Extraction and reverse transcription of RNA yielded cDNA as the sequencing template. Assay: immunoSEQ multiplex PCR; the TCRdb copy retains only in-frame clones and omits some. The repertoire holds about 20,000 clones, approximately 60% seen once, with 4.5% in the top ten. CD4+ cells from four to six patients underwent sorting into CD25+CD127- cells. Individuals with alopecia areata gave both lesional scalp punch biopsies and peripheral blood for collection. Germline V gives CDR1 LGHNA, CDR2 YSLEER. This CDR3 contains 16 residues. V lost 4 bases, J lost 4 bases, and 12 bases stayed unmatched. Sample: CD4+ Tregs sorted from blood. This TCR was recovered from a human donor with alopecia areata. The genes are TRBV4-3 and TRBJ2-7; TRBD2 agrees at 8 bases. The CDR3 loop reads CASSPGTGGLKYEQYF. CDR3 sequence (DNA): TGCGCCAGCAGCCCAGGCACGGGAGGGCTCAAATACGAGCAGTACTTC.